This TCR beta chain was retrieved from a study of OX40 agonist ivuxolimab in advanced cancers. About the research overall: Clinicians treated patients with ivuxolimab, an agonistic anti-OX40 (CD134) antibody. Ivuxolimab was delivered to patients intravenously every 2 weeks at doses spanning 0.01 to 10 mg/kg. Whole-study results and caveats: Within 6 weeks, CD4+ and CD8+ blood T cells expanded clonally at 0.1 to 3.0 mg/kg.

In regard to this clone: The target antigen is unknown.

The protocol was immunoSEQ multiplex PCR, while the TCRdb copy is restricted to in-frame clones and leaves out a portion. The data hold 70,000 or so clones, with roughly 90% observed a single time. CDR1 and CDR2 from the germline V gene are SGDLS and YYNGEE. The J segment lost 0 bases and the V segment lost 3 bases, leaving 12 bases of the junction unmatched. The CDR3 contains 18 residues. The receptor comes from an adult with an advanced solid tumor such as melanoma, head and neck, liver or kidney cancer. The sample was CD4+ or CD8+ T cells sorted from blood, taken in a trial of the OX40 agonist ivuxolimab. The rearrangement joins TRBV9 to TRBJ1-2; 9 bases are a match to TRBD1. The DNA of the CDR3 is TGTGCCAGCAGCGGTCAGACAGGGGGGTTAATAGCTAACTATGGCTACACCTTC. This codes for CASSGQTGGLIANYGYTF.